The rows below give T cell receptor beta chains drawn from one sample of a study of blood T cell repertoires in COVID-19. Clones were read by immunoSEQ multiplex PCR, and TCRdb kept only the in-frame ones, dropping some. In the table there are approximately 220,000 clones, about nine tenths of which are singletons. Material for sequencing was PBMCs or T cells enriched from blood (not recorded which). The receptor source for this set is a woman aged 30 to 39 who had recovered from COVID-19. CDR3s include the opening cysteine and the closing phenylalanine or tryptophan. The D gene is left open where the match is weak. The listing skips clone size in some rows; elsewhere it reads once, few, many or a size class.

d_gene	abundance	v_gene	j_gene	CDR3nt	CDR3aa
NA	NA	TRBV11-2	TRBJ2-6	TGTGCCAGCAGCCATCCTTGGGGGGCTGGGGCCAACGTCCTGACTTTC	CASSHPWGAGANVLTF
NA	NA	TRBV6-5	TRBJ2-3	TGTGCCAGCAGCCGACCGGGGACAGATACGCAGTATTTT	CASSRPGTDTQYF
NA	NA	TRBV20-1	TRBJ2-7	TGCAGTGCTAGACAGGGGAGCGAGCAGTACTTC	CSARQGSEQYF
NA	NA	TRBV5-1	TRBJ2-3	TGCGCCAGCACCCCAGGGGCAGGCACAGATACGCAGTATTTT	CASTPGAGTDTQYF
NA	NA	TRBV6-2/TRBV6-3	TRBJ2-3	TGTGCCAGCAGTCCCTTAACAACTAGTACGTTGGATACGCAGTATTTT	CASSPLTTSTLDTQYF
TRBD1	NA	TRBV5-1	TRBJ1-1	TGCGCCAGCAGCTACGGACCCAACAGGGGGGAGAACACTGAAGCTTTCTTT	CASSYGPNRGENTEAFF
NA	NA	TRBV6-5	TRBJ2-1	TGTGCCAGCAGTTACCAGGGGGGCTCCTACAATGAGCAGTTCTTC	CASSYQGGSYNEQFF
TRBD1	NA	TRBV19	TRBJ1-5	TGTGCCAGTAGTATCACACAGGGGCCTAATCAGCCCCAGCATTTT	CASSITQGPNQPQHF
TRBD1	NA	TRBV19	TRBJ1-5	TGTGCCAGTAGTAAGGGACAGTTGGAGGCCCAGCATTTT	CASSKGQLEAQHF
NA	NA	TRBV18	TRBJ1-6	TGTGCCAGCTCGCCGTCGAGAGCTTCTAATTCACCCCTCCACTTT	CASSPSRASNSPLHF
TRBD1	few	TRBV10-3	TRBJ1-6	TGTGCCATCAGCCCGACAGGGACCGGGGGTTCACCCCTCCACTTT	CAISPTGTGGSPLHF
TRBD2	NA	TRBV7-2	TRBJ2-2	TGTGCCAGCAGCCCGTCCGGGACTAGCGGGGGTGACACCGGGGAGCTGTTTTTT	CASSPSGTSGGDTGELFF
NA	NA	TRBV7-2	TRBJ1-5	TGTGCCAGCAGCGGAAGCGGGGAACCCCAGCATTTT	CASSGSGEPQHF
TRBD1	NA	TRBV7-9	TRBJ2-5	TGTGCCAGCTCACCGGGACAGGGAGGGTACCAGTACTTC	CASSPGQGGYQYF
NA	NA	TRBV19	TRBJ2-5	TGTGCCAGTAGTATTCCAGGCCAAGAGACCCAGTACTTC	CASSIPGQETQYF
NA	NA	TRBV13	TRBJ2-2	TGTGCCAGCAGCTTAGATCGGGGTCTGAACACCGGGGAGCTGTTTTTT	CASSLDRGLNTGELFF
NA	NA	TRBV4-1	TRBJ1-6	TGCGCCAGCAGCCAAGTCGGGTCGGCAAATTCACCCCTCCACTTT	CASSQVGSANSPLHF
NA	NA	TRBV14	TRBJ2-3	TGTGCCAGCAGCCAAGATCTGGGGGCTGATACGCAGTATTTT	CASSQDLGADTQYF
NA	once	TRBV25-1	TRBJ1-2	TGTGCCAGCAGTGAATCGCGAGGAATTGATGGCTACACCTTC	CASSESRGIDGYTF
NA	NA	TRBV15	TRBJ1-2	TGTGCCACCAGCAGAACCTTTGGGGGCAGCTATGGCTACACCTTC	CATSRTFGGSYGYTF
NA	NA	TRBV7-9	TRBJ1-2	TGTGCCAGCAGCTTAGGGCAGGGCCTCAACTATGGCTACACCTTC	CASSLGQGLNYGYTF
TRBD1	NA	TRBV5-6	TRBJ1-1	TGTGCCAGCAGCCCTGCACAGGGGGCAAGCACTGAAGCTTTCTTT	CASSPAQGASTEAFF
NA	NA	TRBV11-2	TRBJ2-1	TGTGCCAGCAGCGCTCCCCCGGGACAACTTGAGCAGTTCTTC	CASSAPPGQLEQFF
NA	once	TRBV14	TRBJ2-2	TGTGCCAGCAGCCAAGCAGCCAGGACAGTTAACACCGGGGAGCTGTTTTTT	CASSQAARTVNTGELFF
NA	NA	TRBV3-1/TRBV3-2	TRBJ1-2	TGTGCCAGCAGACTACCCGTTTATGGCTACACCTTC	CASRLPVYGYTF
TRBD1	NA	TRBV29-1	TRBJ1-5	TGCAGCGTAGCAGGGGGCGATCAGCCCCAGCATTTT	CSVAGGDQPQHF